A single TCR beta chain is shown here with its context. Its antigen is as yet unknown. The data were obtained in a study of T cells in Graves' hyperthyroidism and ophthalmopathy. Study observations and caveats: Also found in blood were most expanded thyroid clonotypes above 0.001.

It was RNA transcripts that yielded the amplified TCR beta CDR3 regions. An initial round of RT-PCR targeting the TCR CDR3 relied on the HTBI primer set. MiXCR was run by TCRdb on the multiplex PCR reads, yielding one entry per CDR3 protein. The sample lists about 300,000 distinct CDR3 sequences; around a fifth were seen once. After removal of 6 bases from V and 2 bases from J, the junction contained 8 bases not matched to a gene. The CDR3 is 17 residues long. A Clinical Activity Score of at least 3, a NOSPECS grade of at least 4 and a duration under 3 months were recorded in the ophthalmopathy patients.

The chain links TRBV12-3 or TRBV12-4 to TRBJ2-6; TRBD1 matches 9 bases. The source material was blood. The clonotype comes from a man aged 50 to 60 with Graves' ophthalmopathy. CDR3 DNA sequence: TGTGCCAGCAGCTTCGGACAGGGGAGGCCTGGGGCCAACGTCCTGACTTTC. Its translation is CASSFGQGRPGANVLTF.